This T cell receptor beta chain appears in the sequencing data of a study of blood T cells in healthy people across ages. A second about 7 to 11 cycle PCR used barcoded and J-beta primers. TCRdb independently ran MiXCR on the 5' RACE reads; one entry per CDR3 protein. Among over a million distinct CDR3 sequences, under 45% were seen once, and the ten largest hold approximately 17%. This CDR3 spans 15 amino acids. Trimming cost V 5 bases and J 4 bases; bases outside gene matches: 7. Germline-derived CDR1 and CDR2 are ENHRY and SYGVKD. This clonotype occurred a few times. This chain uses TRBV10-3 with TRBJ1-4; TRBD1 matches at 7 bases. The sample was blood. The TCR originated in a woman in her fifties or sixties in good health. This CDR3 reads CAISRVWDSNEKLFF. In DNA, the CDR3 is TGTGCCATCAGTCGGGTATGGGACAGTAATGAAAAACTGTTTTTT.